These T cell receptor beta chains were read from a single sample in a study of T cell repertoires in cytomegalovirus infection. Their antigens are not known. One entry per CDR3 protein, called by TCRdb with MiXCR from the reads. The sample shows approximately 50,000 distinct CDR3 sequences, about 18% of them seen only once. Here the sequenced sample was CD8+ T cells from cultured PBMCs, taken from culture after CMV antigen stimulation. These receptors came from a human donor in good health (CMV status not recorded). Some clones in this sample may be carry-over from other donors' samples. Each CDR3 is given without its conserved first and last residue. Part of the rows lack a size; the others show once, few, many or a class for expanded clones.

j_gene,v_gene,abundance,CDR3aa
TRBJ2-5,TRBV18,NA,ASSPPREETQY
TRBJ2-1,TRBV12-3/TRBV12-4,NA,ASSLQYNEQF
TRBJ2-7,TRBV7-2,few,ASSLGAGASYEQY
TRBJ1-1,TRBV11-3,few,ASSRRGGSEAF
TRBJ2-7,TRBV6-6,few,ASINRGTYEQY
TRBJ1-1,TRBV19,NA,ASTLRDREIFRLVHTEAF
TRBJ1-2,TRBV12-3/TRBV12-4,NA,ASSLLGDTYGYT
TRBJ2-3,TRBV11-2,NA,ASSVLSGGATPYTDTQY
TRBJ2-7,TRBV3-1,NA,ASSQGTYEQY
TRBJ2-5,TRBV6-1,NA,ASSEWTGGQETQY
TRBJ2-7,TRBV27,NA,ASSLGQSSYEQY
TRBJ2-1,TRBV27,NA,ASSPGLGFYNEQF
TRBJ2-7,TRBV6-2/TRBV6-3,NA,ASRSSYEQY
TRBJ2-5,TRBV7-2,few,ASTSGGGAGETQY
TRBJ1-2,TRBV7-6,few,ASSIGTGLDGYT
TRBJ2-1,TRBV10-3,NA,AIRGDNEQF
TRBJ2-7,TRBV27,few,ASSLFKGGDEQY
TRBJ2-1,TRBV14,NA,ASSTRTGVNNEQF
TRBJ1-1,TRBV6-1,NA,ASTYGDNTEAF
TRBJ2-7,TRBV12-5,few,ASGPTYEQY
TRBJ1-2,TRBV20-1,few,SATGDSYGYT
TRBJ2-3,TRBV7-9,many,ASRSDADTQY
TRBJ2-1,TRBV7-9,many,ASSGLAGGEQF
TRBJ2-1,TRBV6-1,NA,ASSVRLAEYNEQF
TRBJ2-3,TRBV15,NA,ATSIDRGQTDTQY
TRBJ2-1,TRBV7-2,many,ASSFLGSYNEQF
TRBJ2-3,TRBV5-1,NA,ASSYVGGTDTQY
TRBJ2-1,TRBV20-1,few,SASPGSSVSNEQF
TRBJ2-7,TRBV7-6,few,ASSLKEATYEQY
TRBJ2-1,TRBV28,many,ASQASYNEQF
TRBJ1-3,TRBV7-9,few,ASSLRQGYSGNTIY
TRBJ1-5,TRBV28,NA,ASSLWGTVLSNQPQH
TRBJ1-2,TRBV15,few,ATGGRLDGYT
TRBJ2-7,TRBV7-8,many,ASSLRGGGGDEQY
TRBJ2-1,TRBV7-8,NA,AMGAPNEQF
TRBJ1-4,TRBV12-3/TRBV12-4,NA,ASSYGEKLF
TRBJ1-1,TRBV11-2,NA,ASSFEFNTEAF
TRBJ2-7,TRBV4-1,NA,ASSHLTGAGYEQY
TRBJ2-3,TRBV7-2,few,ASSAYTDTQY
TRBJ2-1,TRBV10-3,once,AISEAPGGTSYNEQF
TRBJ2-7,TRBV7-2,few,ASSSRTYEQY
TRBJ2-7,TRBV12-3/TRBV12-4,NA,ASSRRDFSYEQY
TRBJ1-1,TRBV19,NA,ASSPLNTEAF
TRBJ2-7,TRBV20-1,few,SARDRGAYEQY
TRBJ2-3,TRBV20-1,many,SASSLAVDTQY
TRBJ2-7,TRBV28,few,ASRPLGPYEQY
TRBJ2-7,TRBV11-2,NA,ASSMGLAQDEQY
TRBJ2-7,TRBV7-6,NA,ATGEGSSYEQY
TRBJ1-6,TRBV4-1,many,ASSLKDQSSYNSPLH
TRBJ2-7,TRBV6-5,NA,ASSYLAEQY
TRBJ1-1,TRBV5-1,many,ASSELGANTEAF
TRBJ2-7,TRBV6-2/TRBV6-3,NA,ASSYPVGLADYEQY